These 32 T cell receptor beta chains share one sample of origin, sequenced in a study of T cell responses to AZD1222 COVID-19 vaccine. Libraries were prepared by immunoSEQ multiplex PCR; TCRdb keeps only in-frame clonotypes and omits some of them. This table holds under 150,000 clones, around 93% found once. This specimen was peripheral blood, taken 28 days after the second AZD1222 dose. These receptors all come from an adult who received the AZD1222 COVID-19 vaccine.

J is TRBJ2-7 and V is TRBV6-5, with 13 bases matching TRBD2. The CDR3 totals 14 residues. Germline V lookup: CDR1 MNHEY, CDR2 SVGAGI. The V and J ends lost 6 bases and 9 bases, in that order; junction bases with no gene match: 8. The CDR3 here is CASRRGTSGNVQYF. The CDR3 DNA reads TGTGCCAGCAGGAGGGGGACTAGCGGGAATGTGCAGTACTTC.

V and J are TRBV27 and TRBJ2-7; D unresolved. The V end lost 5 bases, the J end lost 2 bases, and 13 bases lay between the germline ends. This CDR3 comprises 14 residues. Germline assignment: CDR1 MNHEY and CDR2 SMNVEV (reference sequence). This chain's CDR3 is CASSPLSGPYEQYF. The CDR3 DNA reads TGTGCCAGCAGTCCCCTTTCGGGTCCCTACGAGCAGTACTTC.

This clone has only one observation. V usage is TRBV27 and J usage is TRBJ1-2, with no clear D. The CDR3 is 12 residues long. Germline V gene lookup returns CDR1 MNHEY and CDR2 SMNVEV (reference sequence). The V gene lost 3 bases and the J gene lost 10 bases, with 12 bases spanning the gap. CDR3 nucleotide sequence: TGTGCCAGCAGTTTGACGGGCTTGGCCTACACCTTC. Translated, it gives CASSLTGLAYTF.

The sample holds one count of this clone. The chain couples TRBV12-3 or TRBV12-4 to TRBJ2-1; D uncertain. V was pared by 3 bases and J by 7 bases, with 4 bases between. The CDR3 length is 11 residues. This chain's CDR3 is CASSLSNEQFF. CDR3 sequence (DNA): TGTGCCAGCAGTTTGTCTAATGAGCAGTTCTTC.

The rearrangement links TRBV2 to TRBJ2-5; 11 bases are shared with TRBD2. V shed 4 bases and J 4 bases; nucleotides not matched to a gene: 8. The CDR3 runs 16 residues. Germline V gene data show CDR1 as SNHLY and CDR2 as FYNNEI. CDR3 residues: CASSAGSSGRRETQYF. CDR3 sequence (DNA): TGTGCCAGCAGTGCAGGGTCTAGCGGGAGGCGAGAGACCCAGTACTTC.

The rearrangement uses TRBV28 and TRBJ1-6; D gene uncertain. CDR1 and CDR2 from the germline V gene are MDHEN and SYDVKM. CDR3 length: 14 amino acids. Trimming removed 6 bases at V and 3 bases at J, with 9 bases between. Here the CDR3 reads CASSARHYNSPLHF. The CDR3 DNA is TGTGCCAGCAGCGCTCGCCACTATAATTCACCCCTCCACTTT.

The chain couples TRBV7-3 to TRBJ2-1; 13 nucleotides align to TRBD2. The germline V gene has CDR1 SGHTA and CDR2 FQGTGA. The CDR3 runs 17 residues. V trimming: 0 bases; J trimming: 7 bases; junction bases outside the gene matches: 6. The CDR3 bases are TGTGCCAGCAGCTTAACTGGGACTAGCGGGACCCTTAATGAGCAGTTCTTC. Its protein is CASSLTGTSGTLNEQFF.

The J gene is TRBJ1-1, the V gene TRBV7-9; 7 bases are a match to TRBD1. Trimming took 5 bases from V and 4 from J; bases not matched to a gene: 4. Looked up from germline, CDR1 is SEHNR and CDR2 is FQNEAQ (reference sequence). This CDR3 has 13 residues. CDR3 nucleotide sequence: TGTGCCAGCAGCCGACAGGGATCCACTGAAGCTTTCTTT. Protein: CASSRQGSTEAFF.

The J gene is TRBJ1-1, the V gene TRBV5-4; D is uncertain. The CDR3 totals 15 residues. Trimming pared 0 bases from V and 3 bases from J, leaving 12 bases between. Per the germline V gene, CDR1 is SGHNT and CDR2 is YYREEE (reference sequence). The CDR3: CASSLDSSRDTEAFF. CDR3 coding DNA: TGTGCCAGCAGCTTGGACTCATCGAGGGACACTGAAGCTTTCTTT. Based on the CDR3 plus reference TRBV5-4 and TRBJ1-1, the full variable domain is ETGVTQSPTHLIKTRGQQVTLRCSSQSGHNTVSWYQQALGQGPQFIFQYYREEENGRGNFPPRFSGLQFPNYSSELNVNALELDDSALYLCASSLDSSRDTEAFFGQGTRLTVV.

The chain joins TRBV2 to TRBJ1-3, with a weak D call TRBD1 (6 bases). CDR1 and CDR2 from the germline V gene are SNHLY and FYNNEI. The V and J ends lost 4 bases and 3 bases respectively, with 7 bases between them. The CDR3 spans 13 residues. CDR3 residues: CASSGTDGNTIYF. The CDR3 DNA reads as TGTGCCAGCAGTGGGACAGATGGAAACACCATATATTTT.

The CDR3 spells CASSSSGSTGELFF. The CDR3, as DNA: TGTGCCAGCAGCTCCAGCGGGAGTACCGGGGAGCTGTTTTTT. The V and J genes are TRBV7-9 and TRBJ2-2; 8 bases map to TRBD2. J gave up 5 bases and V 4 bases, and 3 bases lay outside the gene matches. The CDR3 length is 14 residues. Germline CDR1 reads SEHNR; CDR2 reads FQNEAQ (reference sequence).

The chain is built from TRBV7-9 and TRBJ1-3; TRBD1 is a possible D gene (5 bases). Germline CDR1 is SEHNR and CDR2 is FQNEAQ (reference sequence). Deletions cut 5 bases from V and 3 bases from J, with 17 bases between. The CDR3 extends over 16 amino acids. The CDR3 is CASSPRTLLGGNTIYF. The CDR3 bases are TGTGCCAGCAGCCCCAGGACACTTTTAGGTGGAAACACCATATATTTT.

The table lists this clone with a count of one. The CDR3 protein is CASSYSTGGSGRNSYNEQFF. The CDR3 DNA follows: TGTGCCAGCAGTTACTCGACAGGGGGTAGCGGGAGAAACTCCTACAATGAGCAGTTCTTC. This chain joins TRBV6-2 or TRBV6-3 and TRBJ2-1; D is possibly TRBD1 or TRBD2 (9 bases each). The CDR3 is made up of 20 amino acids. Trimming took 0 bases from V and 0 from J, leaving 21 bases between them. Germline CDR1 reads MNHEY; CDR2 reads SVGEGT.

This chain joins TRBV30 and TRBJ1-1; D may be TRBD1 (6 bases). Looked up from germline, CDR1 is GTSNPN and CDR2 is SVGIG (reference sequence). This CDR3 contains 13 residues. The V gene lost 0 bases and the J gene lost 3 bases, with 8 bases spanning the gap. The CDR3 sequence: CAWSVNRDTEAFF. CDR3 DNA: TGTGCCTGGAGTGTAAACAGGGACACTGAAGCTTTCTTT.

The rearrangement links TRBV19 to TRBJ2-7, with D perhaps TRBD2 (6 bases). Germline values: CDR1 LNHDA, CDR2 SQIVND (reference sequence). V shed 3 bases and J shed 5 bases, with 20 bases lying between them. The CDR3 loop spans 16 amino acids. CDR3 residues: CASSMSGGLALDEQYF. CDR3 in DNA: TGTGCCAGTAGTATGAGTGGGGGTCTAGCGCTGGACGAGCAGTACTTC.

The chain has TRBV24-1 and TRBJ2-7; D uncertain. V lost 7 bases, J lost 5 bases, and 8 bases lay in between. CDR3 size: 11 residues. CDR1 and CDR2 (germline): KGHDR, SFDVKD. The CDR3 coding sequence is TGTGCCACCAGAAAAGATAACGAGCAGTACTTC. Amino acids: CATRKDNEQYF.

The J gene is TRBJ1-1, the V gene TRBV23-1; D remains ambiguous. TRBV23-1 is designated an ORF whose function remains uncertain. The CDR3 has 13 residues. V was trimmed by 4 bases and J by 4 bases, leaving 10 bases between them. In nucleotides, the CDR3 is TGCGCCAGCAGTCGACTGTCTTGCACTGAAGCTTTCTTT. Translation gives CASSRLSCTEAFF.

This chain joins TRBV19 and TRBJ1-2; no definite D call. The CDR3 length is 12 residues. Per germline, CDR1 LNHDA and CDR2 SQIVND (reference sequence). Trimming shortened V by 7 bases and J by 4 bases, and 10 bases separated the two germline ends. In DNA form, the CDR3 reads TGTGCCAGTACTACGGGCACCTATGGCTACACCTTC. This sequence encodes CASTTGTYGYTF.

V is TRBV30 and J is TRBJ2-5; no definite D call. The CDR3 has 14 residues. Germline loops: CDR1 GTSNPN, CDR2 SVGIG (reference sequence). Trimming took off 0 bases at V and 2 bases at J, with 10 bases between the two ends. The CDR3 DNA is TGTGCCTGGAGTGTACGGCTGGGTCAAGAGACCCAGTACTTC. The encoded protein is CAWSVRLGQETQYF.

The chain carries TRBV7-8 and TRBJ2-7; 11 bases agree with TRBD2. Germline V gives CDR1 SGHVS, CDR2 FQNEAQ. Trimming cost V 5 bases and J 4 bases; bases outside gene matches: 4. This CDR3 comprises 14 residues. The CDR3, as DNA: TGTGCCAGCAGCCAGGGACTAGCGGTTTACGAGCAGTACTTC. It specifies CASSQGLAVYEQYF.

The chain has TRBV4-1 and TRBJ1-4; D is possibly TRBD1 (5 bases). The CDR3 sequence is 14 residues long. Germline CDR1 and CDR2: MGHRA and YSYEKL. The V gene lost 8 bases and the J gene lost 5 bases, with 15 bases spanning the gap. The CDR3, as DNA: TGCGCCAGCCGTACCGGGGCTGGGAATGAAAAACTGTTTTTT. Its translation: CASRTGAGNEKLFF.

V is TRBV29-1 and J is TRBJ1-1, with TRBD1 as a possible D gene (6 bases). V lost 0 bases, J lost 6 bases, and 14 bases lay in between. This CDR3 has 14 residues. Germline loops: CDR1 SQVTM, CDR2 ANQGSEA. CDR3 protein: CSVEDQGGSAEAFF. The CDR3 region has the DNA TGCAGCGTTGAAGATCAAGGGGGGAGCGCTGAAGCTTTCTTT.

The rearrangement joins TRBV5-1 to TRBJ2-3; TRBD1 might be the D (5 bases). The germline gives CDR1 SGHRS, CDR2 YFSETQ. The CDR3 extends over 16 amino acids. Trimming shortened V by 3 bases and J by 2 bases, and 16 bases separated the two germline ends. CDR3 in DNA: TGCGCCAGCAGCTCCTCCAGCCGGACATCCACAGATACGCAGTATTTT. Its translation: CASSSSSRTSTDTQYF.

In DNA, the CDR3 is TGTGCCAGTAGTATCAGGGGACTAGAGGAGACCCAGTACTTC. It is translated as CASSIRGLEETQYF. V and J are TRBV19 and TRBJ2-5; TRBD2 matches 8 bases. The germline V gene encodes CDR1 LNHDA and CDR2 SQIVND (reference sequence). The J segment lost 5 bases and the V segment lost 3 bases, leaving 5 bases of the junction unmatched. CDR3 size: 14 residues.

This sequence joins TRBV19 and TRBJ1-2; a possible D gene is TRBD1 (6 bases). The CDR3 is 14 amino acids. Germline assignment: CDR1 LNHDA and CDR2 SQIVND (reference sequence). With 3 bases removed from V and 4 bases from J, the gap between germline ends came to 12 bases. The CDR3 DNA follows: TGTGCCAGTAGTATTTTCAGGGGACCCTATGGCTACACCTTC. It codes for CASSIFRGPYGYTF.

In DNA form, the CDR3 reads TGTGCCAGCAGTTCTGGGACAGTCTATGGCTACACCTTC. Translating it yields CASSSGTVYGYTF. The rearrangement uses TRBV12-3 or TRBV12-4 and TRBJ1-2; TRBD1 matches at 7 bases. Unmatched junction bases numbered 3, after V lost 4 bases and J lost 4 bases. The CDR3 runs 13 residues.

As DNA, the CDR3 is TGTGCCAGTACCGACGGACCATCCCGCACCGGGGAGCTGTTTTTT. It codes for CASTDGPSRTGELFF. The rearrangement links TRBV19 to TRBJ2-2; D gene ambiguous. In germline, CDR1 is LNHDA, CDR2 SQIVND (reference sequence). The CDR3 covers 15 residues. Trimming cost V 7 bases and J 4 bases, with 16 bases left between them.

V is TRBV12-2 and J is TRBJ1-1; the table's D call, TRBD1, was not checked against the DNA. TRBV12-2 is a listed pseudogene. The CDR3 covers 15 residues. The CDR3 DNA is TGTGCAAGTCGCTTTCTACAGGGACTGAACACTGAAGCTTTCTTT. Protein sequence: CASRFLQGLNTEAFF.

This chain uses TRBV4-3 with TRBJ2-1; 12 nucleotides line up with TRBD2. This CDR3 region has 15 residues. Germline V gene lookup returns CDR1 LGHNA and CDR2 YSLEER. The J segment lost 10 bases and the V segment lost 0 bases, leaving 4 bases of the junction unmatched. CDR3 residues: CASSQDTSGRKEQFF. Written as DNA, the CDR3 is TGCGCCAGCAGCCAAGACACTAGCGGGAGGAAAGAGCAGTTCTTC.

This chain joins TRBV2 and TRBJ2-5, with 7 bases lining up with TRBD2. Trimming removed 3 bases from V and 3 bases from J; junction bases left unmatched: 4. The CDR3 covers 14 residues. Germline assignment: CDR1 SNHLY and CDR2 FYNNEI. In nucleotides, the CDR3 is TGTGCCAGCAGTGATTTGGGGGGGGAAGAGACCCAGTACTTC. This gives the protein CASSDLGGEETQYF.

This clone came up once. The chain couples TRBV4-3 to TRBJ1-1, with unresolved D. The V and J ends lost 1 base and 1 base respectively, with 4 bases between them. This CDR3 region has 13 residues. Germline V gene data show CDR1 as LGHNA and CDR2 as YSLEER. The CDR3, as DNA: TGCGCCAGCAGCCAAGGGTCGAACACTGAAGCTTTCTTT. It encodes CASSQGSNTEAFF.

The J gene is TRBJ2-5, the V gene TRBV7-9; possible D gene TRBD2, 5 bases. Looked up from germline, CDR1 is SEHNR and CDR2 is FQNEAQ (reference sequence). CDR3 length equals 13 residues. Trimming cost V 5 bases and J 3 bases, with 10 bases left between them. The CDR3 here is CASSPYGEETQYF. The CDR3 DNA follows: TGTGCCAGCAGCCCATACGGGGAAGAGACCCAGTACTTC.